The present TCR beta chain was sequenced within a study of T cells in Graves' hyperthyroidism and ophthalmopathy. This clonotype came up a few times. The germline V gene has CDR1 SGHRS and CDR2 YFSETQ. J gave up 2 bases and V 2 bases, and 5 bases lay outside the gene matches. The CDR3 is made up of 15 amino acids. Using RNA transcripts as the source, TCR beta CDR3 regions were amplified. A first-round RT-PCR of the TCR CDR3 used the HTBI primer set. One entry per CDR3 protein results from TCRdb running MiXCR on the multiplex PCR reads. The repertoire includes approximately 600,000 distinct CDR3 sequences, approximately 15% of them detected once, and roughly 4.5% sits in the top ten.

The chain couples TRBV5-1 to TRBJ2-7; 9 nucleotides line up with TRBD1. This receptor was identified in a woman in her 40s with Graves' ophthalmopathy. Material: blood. The CDR3 region is CASSFGQGLPYEQYF. CDR3 DNA: TGCGCCAGCAGCTTTGGACAGGGGCTTCCCTACGAGCAGTACTTC.